The clone carrying this T cell receptor (beta chain) was seen only once. The same CDR3 also results from other DNA sequences found in this sample. Per the original data handling: For nucleated cells, counts were estimated from reference gene primer amplification. Profiling relied on immunoSEQ multiplex PCR, and the TCRdb table lists in-frame clones only, not all of them. V and J calls and clone size follow that table, whereas D and trimming were derived from the DNA. This sample has 300,000 to 400,000 clones, with approximately 86% found just once. The CDR3 consists of 15 residues. V shed 3 bases, J shed 2 bases, and the junction held 5 bases outside the gene matches. CDR1 is KGHDR, CDR2 SFDVKD, per germline. Study members were between about 18 and 90 years old and lived in fewer than 30 US regions. The sample comes from a study of blood T cell repertoires in COVID-19. As for the study in general: Researchers got acute and convalescent COVID-19 samples from the United States, Italy and Spain.

The sample taken for sequencing was PBMCs or T cells enriched from blood (not recorded which). The TCR comes from a woman between 35 and 50 years old with acute COVID-19. The V gene is TRBV24-1, the J gene TRBJ2-5; 7 positions agree with TRBD1. The CDR3 spells CATSDPTGAQETQYF. The CDR3 DNA reads as TGTGCCACCAGTGATCCAACAGGGGCTCAAGAGACCCAGTACTTC.